This T cell receptor (beta chain) was obtained from a study of response to subunit inactivated influenza vaccine. This clonotype was counted a few times. TCRdb analysed the RT-PCR reads with MiXCR anew, one entry per CDR3 protein. This table has under 850,000 distinct CDR3 sequences, less than 20% appearing once. The origin of this receptor is a man aged 50-59 years who received an inactivated influenza vaccine. The sample here was PBMCs from blood, taken 4 to 6 days after vaccination.

CDR3 DNA: TGCAGCGTAGAACCGGGAGACACCCCAGATACGCAGTATTTT. It yields the protein CSVEPGDTPDTQYF. The chain has TRBV29-1 and TRBJ2-3; D is perhaps TRBD2 (6 bases). Looked up from germline, CDR1 is SQVTM and CDR2 is ANQGSEA. The CDR3 is 14 residues long. Trimming stripped 6 bases from V and 4 bases from J, with 17 bases between.